Sequencing of this TCR beta chain was carried out in a study of cytomegalovirus exposure and HLA in healthy donors. PCR amplification relied on 60 Vbeta primers (plus 13 Jbeta primers). Some clones are missing from TCRdb's copy, which holds only in-frame ones; the method was immunoSEQ multiplex PCR. The sample records more than 100,000 clones, roughly three fifths being singletons. For this clone: Antigen unknown.

Study-wide points: Looking again later, the authors saw that most CMV-associated TCR beta chains seemed HLA-restricted.

The germline V gene has CDR1 MGHRA and CDR2 YSYEKL. J gave up 6 bases and V 5 bases, and 4 bases lay outside the gene matches. This CDR3 has 13 amino acids. The material sequenced was PBMCs. V usage is TRBV4-1 and J usage is TRBJ1-2, with 9 bases aligning to TRBD1. This receptor was obtained from a woman between 40 and 55 years old in good health and CMV-seronegative. The chain's CDR3 is CASSYTGGNGYTF. CDR3 bases: TGCGCCAGCAGCTACACAGGGGGCAATGGCTACACCTTC.